This is a list of T cell receptor beta chains from one sample in a study of cytomegalovirus exposure and HLA in healthy donors. Profiled with immunoSEQ multiplex PCR; TCRdb holds only in-frame clones, not every one. The sample contains approximately 110,000 clones, approximately 71% of which appear only once. Sequenced material: PBMCs. The source is a middle-aged man in good health and CMV-seronegative. Each CDR3 is given with its conserved first and last residue. Fields, in order: J gene, D gene, V gene, clone size, CDR3 protein, CDR3 DNA. D genes are given only for firm matches. Expanded clones get a size class; other rows say once, few or many, or leave the size out.

J: TRBJ1-5
D: NA
V: TRBV20-1
size: NA
CDR3: CSARTPTRQHF
DNA: TGCAGTGCTAGAACTCCCACCCGACAGCATTTT

J: TRBJ1-6
D: NA
V: TRBV6-1
size: NA
CDR3: CASSEGGGPIPHF
DNA: TGTGCCAGCAGTGAAGGGGGAGGACCCATACCCCACTTT

J: TRBJ1-4
D: TRBD1
V: TRBV7-9
size: NA
CDR3: CASSRRTGTNEKLFF
DNA: TGTGCCAGCAGCCGCCGGACAGGGACTAATGAAAAACTGTTTTTT

J: TRBJ1-2
D: NA
V: TRBV4-1
size: NA
CDR3: CASSQVLPGRGSGYTF
DNA: TGCGCCAGCAGCCAAGTATTACCAGGGAGGGGGTCGGGCTACACCTTC

J: TRBJ1-3
D: NA
V: TRBV5-5
size: few
CDR3: CASSLAAGASGNTIYF
DNA: TGTGCCAGCAGCTTGGCTGCGGGGGCGTCTGGAAACACCATATATTTT

J: TRBJ2-7
D: NA
V: TRBV28
size: NA
CDR3: CASSRDNSYEQYF
DNA: TGTGCCAGCAGTCGGGACAACTCCTACGAGCAGTACTTC

J: TRBJ1-1
D: TRBD1
V: TRBV19
size: NA
CDR3: CASSITGVNTEAFF
DNA: TGTGCCAGTAGTATAACAGGGGTGAACACTGAAGCTTTCTTT

J: TRBJ2-1
D: NA
V: TRBV9
size: NA
CDR3: CASSVEQIYNEQFF
DNA: TGTGCCAGCAGCGTAGAACAAATATACAATGAGCAGTTCTTC

J: TRBJ2-3
D: NA
V: TRBV4-3
size: NA
CDR3: CASSRSPQYF
DNA: TGCGCCAGCAGCCGGAGCCCGCAGTATTTT

J: TRBJ1-6
D: NA
V: TRBV7-9
size: NA
CDR3: CASGLSAGEGSPLHF
DNA: TGTGCCAGCGGCTTATCCGCAGGGGAGGGCTCACCCCTCCACTTT

J: TRBJ2-7
D: NA
V: TRBV6-1
size: NA
CDR3: CASKGVSSYEQYF
DNA: TGTGCCAGCAAGGGAGTATCCTCCTACGAGCAGTACTTC

J: TRBJ1-1
D: NA
V: TRBV7-2
size: NA
CDR3: CASSSVQNTEAFF
DNA: TGTGCCAGCAGCTCGGTCCAGAACACTGAAGCTTTCTTT

J: TRBJ1-1
D: NA
V: TRBV30
size: NA
CDR3: CAWFPRGASEAFF
DNA: TGTGCCTGGTTTCCTCGGGGGGCTTCTGAAGCTTTCTTT

J: TRBJ1-2
D: NA
V: TRBV7-5
size: NA
CDR3: CARSLRVAGRASGYTF
DNA: TGTGCCAGAAGCTTACGTGTAGCGGGGCGGGCGAGTGGCTACACCTTC

J: TRBJ2-1
D: NA
V: TRBV27
size: once
CDR3: CASSWGTHNEQFF
DNA: TGTGCCAGCAGTTGGGGCACCCACAATGAGCAGTTCTTC

J: TRBJ2-1
D: TRBD2
V: TRBV5-1
size: NA
CDR3: CATATSGGAYNEQFF
DNA: TGCGCCACCGCGACTAGCGGGGGGGCCTACAATGAGCAGTTCTTC

J: TRBJ2-5
D: TRBD2
V: TRBV28
size: NA
CDR3: CASNRAGVGETQYF
DNA: TGTGCCAGCAATCGGGCGGGGGTAGGGGAGACCCAGTACTTC

J: TRBJ2-2
D: NA
V: TRBV5-6
size: NA
CDR3: CASSQRGLHTGELFF
DNA: TGTGCCAGCAGTCAGAGGGGACTTCACACCGGGGAGCTGTTTTTT

J: TRBJ2-7
D: NA
V: TRBV4-3
size: NA
CDR3: CASSRRKGSYEQYF
DNA: TGCGCCAGCAGCCGGCGAAAGGGGTCCTACGAGCAGTACTTC

J: TRBJ2-7
D: TRBD2
V: TRBV6-6
size: NA
CDR3: CASSPRTSGGTGQYF
DNA: TGTGCCAGCAGCCCCCGGACTAGCGGGGGGACGGGGCAGTACTTC

J: TRBJ2-5
D: TRBD1
V: TRBV7-2
size: NA
CDR3: CASSYPTGGQETQYF
DNA: TGTGCCAGCAGCTATCCGACAGGGGGCCAAGAGACCCAGTACTTC

J: TRBJ2-6
D: NA
V: TRBV5-6
size: NA
CDR3: CASSSSEAGANVLTF
DNA: TGTGCCAGCAGCTCCAGCGAGGCTGGGGCCAACGTCCTGACTTTC

J: TRBJ2-5
D: TRBD1
V: TRBV5-4
size: NA
CDR3: CASSQGQGETQYF
DNA: TGTGCCAGCAGCCAAGGACAGGGGGAGACCCAGTACTTC

J: TRBJ2-5
D: TRBD2
V: TRBV7-2
size: once
CDR3: CASSRERGKETQYF
DNA: TGTGCCAGCAGCAGGGAGCGGGGAAAAGAGACCCAGTACTTC

J: TRBJ2-1
D: NA
V: TRBV5-4
size: NA
CDR3: CASSLQGYEQFF
DNA: TGTGCCAGCAGCTTACAGGGCTATGAGCAGTTCTTC

J: TRBJ2-7
D: TRBD1
V: TRBV5-5
size: few
CDR3: CASSVAGTGRYEQYF
DNA: TGTGCCAGCAGCGTGGCCGGGACAGGGAGATACGAGCAGTACTTC

J: TRBJ2-5
D: NA
V: TRBV7-7
size: NA
CDR3: CATGGGGGQETQYF
DNA: TGTGCTACAGGAGGGGGGGGCGGGCAAGAGACCCAGTACTTC

J: TRBJ1-3
D: NA
V: TRBV6-6
size: few
CDR3: CASPSGNTIYF
DNA: TGTGCCAGCCCGTCTGGAAACACCATATATTTT

J: TRBJ2-5
D: NA
V: TRBV7-8
size: once
CDR3: CASSLSERGLLQETQYF
DNA: TGTGCCAGCAGCTTATCTGAACGGGGGTTACTCCAAGAGACCCAGTACTTC

J: TRBJ2-7
D: NA
V: TRBV4-1
size: once
CDR3: CASSLGKSYEQYF
DNA: TGCGCCAGCAGCCTCGGGAAGTCCTACGAGCAGTACTTC

J: TRBJ2-5
D: TRBD2
V: TRBV7-3
size: NA
CDR3: CASSFFGGGKQETQYF
DNA: TGTGCCAGCAGCTTCTTTGGCGGGGGGAAACAAGAGACCCAGTACTTC

J: TRBJ2-2
D: NA
V: TRBV7-9
size: NA
CDR3: CASSLGGGRAVPNTGELFF
DNA: TGTGCCAGCAGCTTAGGGGGGGGGCGTGCTGTCCCGAACACCGGGGAGCTGTTTTTT

J: TRBJ2-7
D: NA
V: TRBV6-1
size: NA
CDR3: CASSLTGDYEQYF
DNA: TGTGCCAGCAGTTTGACGGGGGACTACGAGCAGTACTTC

J: TRBJ1-6
D: NA
V: TRBV27
size: NA
CDR3: CASGSGRLTNSPLHF
DNA: TGTGCCAGCGGGTCAGGGAGGCTAACTAATTCACCCCTCCACTTT

J: TRBJ2-5
D: NA
V: TRBV5-1
size: NA
CDR3: CASSLRTGETQYF
DNA: TGCGCCAGCAGCTTACGGACTGGGGAGACCCAGTACTTC

J: TRBJ1-5
D: NA
V: TRBV4-3
size: NA
CDR3: CASSQDRGSNQPQHF
DNA: TGCGCCAGCAGCCAAGATAGGGGTAGCAATCAGCCCCAGCATTTT

J: TRBJ2-5
D: NA
V: TRBV5-6
size: few
CDR3: CASSASDREVETQYF
DNA: TGTGCCAGCAGCGCATCCGACAGGGAGGTAGAGACCCAGTACTTC

J: TRBJ2-7
D: NA
V: TRBV7-3
size: NA
CDR3: CASSPTAGSYEQYF
DNA: TGTGCCAGCAGCCCCACGGCGGGCTCCTACGAGCAGTACTTC

J: TRBJ1-6
D: NA
V: TRBV5-5
size: NA
CDR3: CASSPPGHSPLHF
DNA: TGTGCCAGCAGCCCCCCAGGGCATTCACCCCTCCACTTT

J: TRBJ2-3
D: TRBD2
V: TRBV6-5
size: NA
CDR3: CASRTTSGTTDTQYF
DNA: TGTGCCAGCAGAACGACTAGCGGTACCACAGATACGCAGTATTTT

J: TRBJ2-7
D: NA
V: TRBV6-1
size: NA
CDR3: CASSRTVSYEQYF
DNA: TGTGCCAGCAGCAGGACAGTTTCCTACGAGCAGTACTTC

J: TRBJ1-4
D: NA
V: TRBV7-2
size: NA
CDR3: CASSLGRGLGEKLFF
DNA: TGTGCCAGCAGCTTAGGACGGGGGTTGGGTGAAAAACTGTTTTTT

J: TRBJ1-1
D: TRBD1
V: TRBV2
size: NA
CDR3: CATGGQGLTEAFF
DNA: TGTGCCACAGGGGGACAGGGGTTAACTGAAGCTTTCTTT

J: TRBJ2-1
D: TRBD1
V: TRBV2
size: few
CDR3: CASSGGQDNEQFF
DNA: TGTGCCAGCAGCGGAGGACAGGACAATGAGCAGTTCTTC

J: TRBJ2-1
D: TRBD2
V: TRBV6-1
size: NA
CDR3: CASSTGLAINEQFF
DNA: TGTGCCAGCAGTACAGGACTAGCGATCAATGAGCAGTTCTTC